Below are 9 T cell receptor beta chains sequenced from a single sample in a study of identical twins. TCRdb passed the 5' RACE reads through MiXCR, listing each CDR3 protein once. The repertoire consists of roughly 240,000 distinct CDR3 sequences, with roughly 7% occurring once and the leading ten covering 3.6%. These records were also assigned to another study, of yellow fever vaccine responses in identical twins.

Sequencing input: memory (CD45RO+) T cells sorted from blood. These receptors all stem from a young woman in good health.

The chain carries TRBV11-2 and TRBJ2-4; tentatively, D is TRBD1 or TRBD2 (5 bases each). V was trimmed by 4 bases and J by 0 bases, leaving 25 bases between them. The CDR3 is 20 residues long. Per the germline V gene, CDR1 is SGHAT and CDR2 is FQNNGV. DNA of the CDR3: TGTGCCAGCAGCTGGGATTCGAGAGGGGCTGGTCCCCTAGCCAAAAACATTCAGTACTTC. It codes for CASSWDSRGAGPLAKNIQYF.

This clonotype has at least ten counts. V and J are TRBV12-3 or TRBV12-4 and TRBJ2-3; tentatively, D is TRBD1 (6 bases). The CDR3 contains 13 residues. Trimming removed 5 bases at V and 7 bases at J, with 13 bases between. The CDR3 reads CASSLAGVNTQYF. The DNA for the CDR3 is TGTGCCAGCAGTCTCGCAGGGGTAAATACGCAGTATTTT.

The CDR3, as DNA: TGTGCCAGCAGCGTAGACGAGGGGAGGAGTGAAAAACTGTTTTTT. Amino acid sequence: CASSVDEGRSEKLFF. The rearrangement joins TRBV9 to TRBJ1-4; tentatively, D is TRBD1 (5 bases). With 0 bases removed from V and 7 bases from J, the gap between germline ends came to 13 bases. Germline CDR1 SGDLS, CDR2 YYNGEE. This CDR3 has 15 amino acids.

This clonotype was seen ten or more times. The chain has TRBV2 and TRBJ1-6; TRBD1 agrees at 7 bases. Looked up from germline, CDR1 is SNHLY and CDR2 is FYNNEI. J lost 10 bases, V lost 5 bases, and 11 bases had no gene match. CDR3 length equals 15 residues. CDR3 sequence reads: CASSKRTGVGSPLHF. As DNA, the CDR3 is TGTGCCAGCAGTAAAAGGACAGGTGTCGGATCACCCCTCCACTTT.

There are many counts of this clonotype. The rearrangement links TRBV12-3 or TRBV12-4 to TRBJ1-3, with TRBD1 as a possible D gene (6 bases). Trimming removed 3 bases from V and 1 base from J, with 13 bases in between. This CDR3 has 16 residues. For the CDR3, the DNA is TGTGCCAGCAGTTTGGAACAGGGTAGTTCTGGAAACACCATATATTTT. This translates into CASSLEQGSSGNTIYF.

The chain recombines TRBV12-5 with TRBJ1-5; no firm D call. V was shortened by 2 bases and J by 5 bases, with 16 bases between the two germline ends. The CDR3 is 16 amino acids. Germline CDR1 is LGHNT and CDR2 is FRNRAP. CDR3 protein: CASGLFNIGRDQPQHF. CDR3 nucleotide sequence: TGTGCTAGTGGTTTGTTTAATATAGGGAGGGATCAGCCCCAGCATTTT. Looking up the rest from reference TRBV12-5 and TRBJ1-5 gives the full variable domain: DARVTQTPRHKVTEMGQEVTMRCQPILGHNTVFWYRQTMMQGLELLAYFRNRAPLDDSGMPKDRFSAEMPDATLATLKIQPSEPRDSAVYFCASGLFNIGRDQPQHFGDGTRLSIL.

The chain carries TRBV11-3 and TRBJ2-7; 10 nucleotides agree with TRBD2. V lost 1 base, J lost 2 bases, and 2 bases stayed unmatched. Germline V gene data show CDR1 as SGHNT and CDR2 as YENEEA. The CDR3 loop spans 15 amino acids. The CDR3 spells CASSLVGTSAYEQYF. CDR3 DNA sequence: TGTGCCAGCAGCTTAGTCGGGACTAGCGCCTACGAGCAGTACTTC.

This clonotype was detected only a few times. V usage is TRBV5-1 and J usage is TRBJ2-3; D is ambiguous. The ends were cut back, 1 base at V and 2 bases at J, with 11 bases in the middle. The CDR3 sequence is 15 residues long. Germline-derived CDR1 and CDR2 are SGHRS and YFSETQ. CDR3 in DNA: TGCGCCAGCAGCTTGCGGCCAGTTGACACAGATACGCAGTATTTT. It translates to CASSLRPVDTDTQYF.

DNA for the CDR3: TGTGCCAGCAGCCAAGACGGACCTCACGGCCACGAGCAGTACGTC. Translating it yields CASSQDGPHGHEQYV. The chain recombines TRBV3-1 with TRBJ2-7, with D unclear. The CDR3 sequence is 15 residues long. The V gene lost 0 bases and the J gene lost 5 bases, with 14 bases spanning the gap. The germline V gene has CDR1 LGHDT and CDR2 YNNKEL (reference sequence).